This entry concerns a single T cell receptor beta chain. It has no known antigen specificity. Base qualities were left out, and no much larger clone turns up one base away. Library preparation was by the immunoSEQ multiplex PCR assay. As for how the authors treated the data: A statistical classification framework was built for diagnosing cytomegalovirus status from the catalog of TCR beta chain sequences. TCRdb obtained this table from immuneACCESS and retained in-frame rearrangements with V and J assigned. These tables miss some clones; where compared with another copy, unresolved V genes account for less than half of the shortfall, and the remainder is unexplained. V and J calls and clone size are those listed in that table; D and trimming were worked out from the DNA. Across this sample there are roughly 100,000 clones, with 88% seen only once. Jointly, the top ten make up about 2% of the sample.

This entry is derived from a study of cytomegalovirus exposure and HLA in healthy donors (dated by TCRdb to between 2016 and 2019). Background for the entire study: A later analysis indicated that the roughly 130 validation repertoires were generated on the platform also employed for the roughly 720 repertoires of the first cohort. The aim of the study was to test whether cataloging public T cell receptors could identify signatures of past pathogen exposure. Along with the approximately 700-subject first cohort, a separate validation cohort of approximately 110 different subjects was used. To predict cytomegalovirus infection status, the study combined high-throughput TCR immunosequencing, statistical association of individual TCRs with disease status, and machine learning.

From V the trimming removes 6 bases and from J it removes 5 bases, while the gene matches leave 4 bases of the junction unaccounted for. The CDR3 sequence holds 14 residues, the cysteine and phenylalanine included. CDR3 DNA only is kept here, 42 bases in frame from base 1. The germline V gene yields MDHEN for CDR1 and SYDVKM for CDR2. Separate from the roughly 700-subject first cohort, the validation cohort of 95 to 150 subjects was the group to which the donors belonged. What the work shows at the level of the full study, not this receptor alone: The authors suggested that the approach could potentially be generalized to other disease states and immunological phenotypes. In a later analysis, TCRs clustered in the first cohort were found to also tend to co-occur in the roughly 120 validation repertoires, with 94% of cluster scores above 0. A total of fewer than 200 TCR beta chains were listed by the study as associated with cytomegalovirus. While some public TCRs were present in many individuals, most TCR sequences turned up only very rarely across donors. The classifier was reported to diagnose cytomegalovirus status with high specificity and sensitivity in both the original and validation cohorts. All 120 or so repertoires were used to score co-occurrence in the validation cohort in a later analysis, because that analysis had no HLA typing for the cohort. Three of the identified cytomegalovirus-associated TCR beta chains were confirmed in vitro to be specific for cytomegalovirus antigens.

This receptor was identified in a woman aged 18 to 35 in good health and CMV-seropositive. The specimen was PBMCs. This chain is built from TRBV28 and TRBJ2-3; TRBD1 matches 11 bases in the middle. In nucleotides, the sequence is TGTGCCAGCAGCCGGGACAGGGGGTTAGATACGCAGTATTTT. It is translated as CASSRDRGLDTQYF.